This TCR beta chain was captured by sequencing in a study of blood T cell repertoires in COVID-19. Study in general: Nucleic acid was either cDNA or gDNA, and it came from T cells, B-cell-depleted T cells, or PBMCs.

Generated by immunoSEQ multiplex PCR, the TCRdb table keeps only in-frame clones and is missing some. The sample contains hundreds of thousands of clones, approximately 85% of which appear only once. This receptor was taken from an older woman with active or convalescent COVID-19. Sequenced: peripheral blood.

The CDR3 DNA is TGTGCCAGCCCGCGAAGCGTTGAGCAGTTCTTC. Translating gives CASPRSVEQFF. This rearrangement joins TRBV6-4 to TRBJ2-1; no clear D. V gave up 8 bases and J gave up 9 bases, with 11 bases separating them. The CDR3 consists of 11 residues. Germline loops: CDR1 MRHNA, CDR2 SNTAGT.